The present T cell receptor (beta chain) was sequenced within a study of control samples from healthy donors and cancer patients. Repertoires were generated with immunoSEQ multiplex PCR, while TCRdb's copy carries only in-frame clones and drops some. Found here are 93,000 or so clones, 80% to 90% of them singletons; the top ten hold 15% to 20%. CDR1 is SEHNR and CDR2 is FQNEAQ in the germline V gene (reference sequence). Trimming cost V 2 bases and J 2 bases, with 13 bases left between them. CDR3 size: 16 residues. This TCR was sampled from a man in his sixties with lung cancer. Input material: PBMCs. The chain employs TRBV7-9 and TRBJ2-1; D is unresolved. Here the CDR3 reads CASSLRADRTYNEQFF. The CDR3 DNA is TGTGCCAGCAGCTTAAGGGCAGATCGGACCTACAATGAGCAGTTCTTC.